This T cell receptor (beta chain) emerged from a study of lymphopenia after photon versus proton radiotherapy. Regarding the study as a whole: Larger post-nadir TCR diversity loss correlated inversely with survival in deceased patients. Under photons, naive T cells and diversity fell while effector/memory populations rose.

A word on this clone: Its target is unknown.

The method was immunoSEQ multiplex PCR; TCRdb's version includes in-frame clones alone and lacks a portion of them. The table includes 20,000 to 25,000 clones, around nine tenths detected once. Deletions cut 5 bases from V and 6 bases from J, with 14 bases between. In germline, CDR1 is WNHNN, CDR2 SYGVQD (reference sequence). This CDR3 is built from 13 residues. The TCR sequence derives from a man older than 75 with esophageal cancer. The rearrangement uses TRBV10-1 and TRBJ2-7; a weak D match, TRBD2 (6 bases). The sequences come from peripheral blood, collected from a patient treated with proton-based radiotherapy. The CDR3 region has the DNA TGCGCCAGCAGTTATACTAGCACCACCGAGCAGTACTTC. Encoded protein: CASSYTSTTEQYF.